A selection of T cell receptor beta chains follows, all from one sample in a study of beta chain features in type 1 diabetes. TCRdb keeps only in-frame clones here, not all; method: immunoSEQ multiplex PCR. The profile covers 640,000 or so clones, with roughly 12% appearing a single time and about 0.02% taken by the ten largest. Sequencing was done on a sample of naive CD4+ T cells from blood. All receptors derive from a man aged 18 to 30 with type 1 diabetes. Both conserved end residues are part of each CDR3. Fields, in order: J gene, D gene, clone size, V gene, CDR3 DNA, CDR3 protein. The D gene is left open where the match is weak. Only some rows state a clone size, as once, few, many or a class for expanded clones.

j_call: TRBJ1-6
d_call: .
clone_size: few
v_call: TRBV19
cdr3_nt: TGTGCCAGTAGTATAGACGGGGGAAATTCACCCCTCCACTTT
cdr3_aa: CASSIDGGNSPLHF

j_call: TRBJ2-2
d_call: TRBD1
clone_size: .
v_call: TRBV11-3
cdr3_nt: TGTGCCAGCAGCTCGGCACCGGGACAGGGACCCGCGAACACCGGGGAGCTGTTTTTT
cdr3_aa: CASSSAPGQGPANTGELFF

j_call: TRBJ2-3
d_call: .
clone_size: .
v_call: TRBV5-6
cdr3_nt: TGTGCTAGCGAGGGTAAGGGCTCCGGCACAGATACGCAGTATTTT
cdr3_aa: CASEGKGSGTDTQYF

j_call: TRBJ2-3
d_call: .
clone_size: few
v_call: TRBV5-1
cdr3_nt: TGCGCCAGCGGAGTCCGAGCGTCGAGGACAGATACGCAGTATTTT
cdr3_aa: CASGVRASRTDTQYF

j_call: TRBJ2-1
d_call: TRBD1
clone_size: .
v_call: TRBV4-2
cdr3_nt: TGTGCCAGCAGCCAACACGACAGGGGAAACAACAATGAGCAGTTCTTC
cdr3_aa: CASSQHDRGNNNEQFF

j_call: TRBJ2-3
d_call: .
clone_size: few
v_call: TRBV6-5
cdr3_nt: TGTGCCAGCAGTTACCTGCAGAGCACAGATACGCAGTATTTT
cdr3_aa: CASSYLQSTDTQYF

j_call: TRBJ2-7
d_call: .
clone_size: .
v_call: TRBV5-6
cdr3_nt: TGTGCCAGCAGCTTTGGACAGATCTACGAGCAGTACTTC
cdr3_aa: CASSFGQIYEQYF

j_call: TRBJ1-1
d_call: TRBD1
clone_size: .
v_call: TRBV29-1
cdr3_nt: TGCAGCGCCCGGACAGGGGGGGACACTGAAGCTTTCTTT
cdr3_aa: CSARTGGDTEAFF

j_call: TRBJ2-1
d_call: TRBD1
clone_size: few
v_call: TRBV9
cdr3_nt: TGTGCCAGCAGTGCGACAGGGGGCTTTTACAATGAGCAGTTCTTC
cdr3_aa: CASSATGGFYNEQFF

j_call: TRBJ2-3
d_call: .
clone_size: .
v_call: TRBV19
cdr3_nt: TGTGCCAGTAGTTCATTGGGTGGCACAGATACGCAGTATTTT
cdr3_aa: CASSSLGGTDTQYF

j_call: TRBJ1-1
d_call: .
clone_size: .
v_call: TRBV27
cdr3_nt: TGTGCCAGCAGTTTACAGGGAGGCACTGAAGCTTTCTTT
cdr3_aa: CASSLQGGTEAFF

j_call: TRBJ2-7
d_call: TRBD2
clone_size: few
v_call: TRBV5-4
cdr3_nt: TGTGCCAGCAGCGCAGGACTAGCGGGGACCCTCGGCGAGCAGTACTTC
cdr3_aa: CASSAGLAGTLGEQYF

j_call: TRBJ1-5
d_call: .
clone_size: once
v_call: TRBV6-6
cdr3_nt: TGTGCCAGCAGTTACCCCGCCTCGGGCAATCAGCCCCAGCATTTT
cdr3_aa: CASSYPASGNQPQHF

j_call: TRBJ2-3
d_call: .
clone_size: .
v_call: TRBV18
cdr3_nt: TGTGCCAGCTCACCACCGTCCGGCACAGATACGCAGTATTTT
cdr3_aa: CASSPPSGTDTQYF

j_call: TRBJ1-2
d_call: TRBD1
clone_size: .
v_call: TRBV7-9
cdr3_nt: TGTGCCAGCAGCGGACAGGGTTGGGGCTACACCTTC
cdr3_aa: CASSGQGWGYTF

j_call: TRBJ2-1
d_call: .
clone_size: .
v_call: TRBV2
cdr3_nt: TGTGCCAGCACCGGCAACCAGGGCGGCAATGAGCAGTTCTTC
cdr3_aa: CASTGNQGGNEQFF

j_call: TRBJ1-4
d_call: .
clone_size: .
v_call: TRBV28
cdr3_nt: TGTGCCAGCAAGTCTGGTGAAAAACTGTTTTTT
cdr3_aa: CASKSGEKLFF

j_call: TRBJ1-2
d_call: .
clone_size: .
v_call: TRBV19
cdr3_nt: TGTGCCAGTAGTTGGAACTATGGCTACACCTTC
cdr3_aa: CASSWNYGYTF

j_call: TRBJ2-6
d_call: TRBD1
clone_size: few
v_call: TRBV5-1
cdr3_nt: TGCGCCAGCAGCTCGGGACAGAGCTCTGGGGCCAACGTCCTGACTTTC
cdr3_aa: CASSSGQSSGANVLTF

j_call: TRBJ1-1
d_call: .
clone_size: few
v_call: TRBV6-5
cdr3_nt: TGTGCCAGCCGGAGTTTGGTGAACACTGAAGCTTTCTTT
cdr3_aa: CASRSLVNTEAFF

j_call: TRBJ1-4
d_call: .
clone_size: .
v_call: TRBV28
cdr3_nt: TGTGCCAGCACCGTCACGCGAGAAAAACTGTTTTTT
cdr3_aa: CASTVTREKLFF

j_call: TRBJ2-5
d_call: TRBD2
clone_size: .
v_call: TRBV4-2
cdr3_nt: TGTGCCAGCAGCCTTAGCGGGGGGGACCAAGAGACCCAGTACTTC
cdr3_aa: CASSLSGGDQETQYF

j_call: TRBJ2-1
d_call: TRBD1
clone_size: .
v_call: TRBV6-6
cdr3_nt: TGTGCCAGCAGTTACCCGCGACAGGGGAATGAGCAGTTCTTC
cdr3_aa: CASSYPRQGNEQFF

j_call: TRBJ1-2
d_call: .
clone_size: few
v_call: TRBV25-1
cdr3_nt: TGTGCCAGCAGCCCTCCCACAGGGACCTATGGCTACACCTTC
cdr3_aa: CASSPPTGTYGYTF

j_call: TRBJ2-1
d_call: TRBD1
clone_size: .
v_call: TRBV4-1
cdr3_nt: TGCGCCAGCAGCCACTTCGGACAGGGTCATTTCGGTGAGCAGTTCTTC
cdr3_aa: CASSHFGQGHFGEQFF

j_call: TRBJ2-6
d_call: TRBD1
clone_size: .
v_call: TRBV29-1
cdr3_nt: TGCAGCGTTGAAGATGCAGGGGGCGCTGGGGCCAACGTCCTGACTTTC
cdr3_aa: CSVEDAGGAGANVLTF

j_call: TRBJ2-5
d_call: .
clone_size: few
v_call: TRBV2
cdr3_nt: TGTGCCAGCAAAGGGGGCCAAGAGACCCAGTACTTC
cdr3_aa: CASKGGQETQYF

j_call: TRBJ2-3
d_call: .
clone_size: .
v_call: TRBV10-3
cdr3_nt: TGTGCCATCACCCCTGGCCTAGGGGACACAGATACGCAGTATTTT
cdr3_aa: CAITPGLGDTDTQYF

j_call: TRBJ2-3
d_call: .
clone_size: few
v_call: TRBV27
cdr3_nt: TGTGCCAGCAGTGAATACCGAGGGGGCACAGATACGCAGTATTTT
cdr3_aa: CASSEYRGGTDTQYF

j_call: TRBJ1-1
d_call: .
clone_size: few
v_call: TRBV11-2
cdr3_nt: TGTGCCAGCATCTCCGACGGACTGAACACTGAAGCTTTCTTT
cdr3_aa: CASISDGLNTEAFF

j_call: TRBJ1-5
d_call: TRBD1
clone_size: .
v_call: TRBV5-1
cdr3_nt: TGCGCCAGCAGCTTGGGGACAGGGGAAATCGGCAATCAGCCCCAGCATTTT
cdr3_aa: CASSLGTGEIGNQPQHF

j_call: TRBJ2-7
d_call: TRBD1
clone_size: few
v_call: TRBV11-1
cdr3_nt: TGTGCCAGCAGCCGGGAGGACAGGGGGTTCTACGAGCAGTACTTC
cdr3_aa: CASSREDRGFYEQYF

j_call: TRBJ2-1
d_call: TRBD1
clone_size: few
v_call: TRBV2
cdr3_nt: TGTGCCAGCAAAAAGGGGGCTGAGCAGTTCTTC
cdr3_aa: CASKKGAEQFF

j_call: TRBJ2-1
d_call: .
clone_size: .
v_call: TRBV7-8
cdr3_nt: TGTGCCAGCAGCTTAGGGGGAGGTTCCTACAATGAGCAGTTCTTC
cdr3_aa: CASSLGGGSYNEQFF

j_call: TRBJ2-7
d_call: .
clone_size: few
v_call: TRBV7-2
cdr3_nt: TGTGCCAGCAGCCACCCCGGGGCCTACGAGCAGTACTTC
cdr3_aa: CASSHPGAYEQYF

j_call: TRBJ1-1
d_call: .
clone_size: few
v_call: TRBV30
cdr3_nt: TGTGCCTGGAGTGTTTCGGCGAATGTAGAAGCTTTCTTT
cdr3_aa: CAWSVSANVEAFF

j_call: TRBJ2-4
d_call: .
clone_size: .
v_call: TRBV7-9
cdr3_nt: TGTGCCAGCAGCTTCCCAAACGGGGACATTCAGTACTTC
cdr3_aa: CASSFPNGDIQYF

j_call: TRBJ1-1
d_call: .
clone_size: .
v_call: TRBV30
cdr3_nt: TGTGCCTGGAGCTATGGGGGGGAGGCTTTCTTT
cdr3_aa: CAWSYGGEAFF

j_call: TRBJ1-1
d_call: .
clone_size: .
v_call: TRBV27
cdr3_nt: TGTGCCAGCAGGCTCGAAATGAACACTGAAGCTTTCTTT
cdr3_aa: CASRLEMNTEAFF

j_call: TRBJ2-6
d_call: TRBD1
clone_size: few
v_call: TRBV4-1
cdr3_nt: TGCGCCAGCAGCCAAGCCCTTGATCCTGGACAGGGGGTATCTGGGGCCAACGTCCTGACTTTC
cdr3_aa: CASSQALDPGQGVSGANVLTF

j_call: TRBJ1-2
d_call: TRBD1
clone_size: few
v_call: TRBV19
cdr3_nt: TGTGCCAGTACCCCGACAGGGCATGGCTACACCTTC
cdr3_aa: CASTPTGHGYTF

j_call: TRBJ2-5
d_call: TRBD2
clone_size: .
v_call: TRBV4-2
cdr3_nt: TGTGCCAGCAGCCAAGAAGGGACTAGCCCACAAGAGACCCAGTACTTC
cdr3_aa: CASSQEGTSPQETQYF

j_call: TRBJ1-2
d_call: TRBD1
clone_size: few
v_call: TRBV29-1
cdr3_nt: TGCAGCGTGGCTTCGGGACAGGGGACGGACTATGGCTACACCTTC
cdr3_aa: CSVASGQGTDYGYTF

j_call: TRBJ1-5
d_call: .
clone_size: .
v_call: TRBV30
cdr3_nt: TGTGCCTGGAGTGTAGAGGGATTCAATCAGCCCCAGCATTTT
cdr3_aa: CAWSVEGFNQPQHF

j_call: TRBJ2-7
d_call: .
clone_size: .
v_call: TRBV19
cdr3_nt: TGTGCCAGTAGTATGGGATCGGGGGCCCCCTACGAGCAGTACTTC
cdr3_aa: CASSMGSGAPYEQYF

j_call: TRBJ2-3
d_call: .
clone_size: .
v_call: TRBV19
cdr3_nt: TGTGCCAGTAGCTTCATAGACGAAATGGAGGGCGAAGATACGCAGTATTTT
cdr3_aa: CASSFIDEMEGEDTQYF

j_call: TRBJ2-1
d_call: TRBD1
clone_size: few
v_call: TRBV27
cdr3_nt: TGTGCCAGCAGTCCCGTTGGGACAGGGGGCAATGAGCAGTTCTTC
cdr3_aa: CASSPVGTGGNEQFF

j_call: TRBJ2-7
d_call: .
clone_size: few
v_call: TRBV28
cdr3_nt: TGTGCCAGCAGTTTAGTCGGGGCGCTCTCCTACGAGCAGTACTTC
cdr3_aa: CASSLVGALSYEQYF

j_call: TRBJ2-2
d_call: .
clone_size: .
v_call: TRBV7-2
cdr3_nt: TGTGCCAGCAGCTTAGCCGGGGGCAGGGCCGGGGAGCTGTTTTTT
cdr3_aa: CASSLAGGRAGELFF

j_call: TRBJ2-2
d_call: .
clone_size: once
v_call: TRBV7-9
cdr3_nt: TGTGCCAGCAGCCCCCTTTCTTGGGGATCCGGGGAGCTGTTTTTT
cdr3_aa: CASSPLSWGSGELFF

j_call: TRBJ1-2
d_call: .
clone_size: .
v_call: TRBV5-1
cdr3_nt: TGCGCCAGCAGCCCCCCAACCGGGCAGTACAACTATGGCTACACCTTC
cdr3_aa: CASSPPTGQYNYGYTF

j_call: TRBJ1-1
d_call: .
clone_size: few
v_call: TRBV6-5
cdr3_nt: TGTGCCAGCAGTTACACCGGGGGGTTTGAAGCTTTCTTT
cdr3_aa: CASSYTGGFEAFF

j_call: TRBJ1-1
d_call: .
clone_size: .
v_call: TRBV29-1
cdr3_nt: TGCAGCGTTGAAGTCCGACAGCGGTTGAACACTGAAGCTTTCTTT
cdr3_aa: CSVEVRQRLNTEAFF

j_call: TRBJ2-2
d_call: .
clone_size: few
v_call: TRBV11-2
cdr3_nt: TGTGCCAGCAGCTGGGGGACGGAGCCCACCGGGGAGCTGTTTTTT
cdr3_aa: CASSWGTEPTGELFF

j_call: TRBJ1-1
d_call: .
clone_size: few
v_call: TRBV2
cdr3_nt: TGTGCCAGCAGTCCCGGCACTGAAGCTTTCTTT
cdr3_aa: CASSPGTEAFF